This T cell receptor beta chain was captured in a study of OX40 agonist ivuxolimab in advanced cancers. Study-level results: The average count of expanded clones was higher among CD8+ T cells than among CD4+.

Trimming cost V 4 bases and J 5 bases, with 11 bases left between them. Germline assignment: CDR1 LNHDA and CDR2 SQIVND (reference sequence). There are 13 residues in the CDR3. Method: immunoSEQ multiplex PCR; TCRdb's copy keeps in-frame clones and lacks some. The sample includes 65,000 to 80,000 clones, around 85% of them seen just once. On this clone itself: Its matching antigen is unknown.

Autoimmune disease history or systemic immunosuppression barred patients. The specimen was CD4+ or CD8+ T cells sorted from blood, collected in a trial of the OX40 agonist ivuxolimab. The TCR originated in an adult with an advanced solid tumor such as melanoma, head and neck, liver or kidney cancer. This chain uses TRBV19 with TRBJ1-1; D remains ambiguous. The CDR3 loop reads CASSTERETEAFF. Written as DNA, the CDR3 is TGTGCCAGTAGTACCGAAAGGGAAACTGAAGCTTTCTTT.